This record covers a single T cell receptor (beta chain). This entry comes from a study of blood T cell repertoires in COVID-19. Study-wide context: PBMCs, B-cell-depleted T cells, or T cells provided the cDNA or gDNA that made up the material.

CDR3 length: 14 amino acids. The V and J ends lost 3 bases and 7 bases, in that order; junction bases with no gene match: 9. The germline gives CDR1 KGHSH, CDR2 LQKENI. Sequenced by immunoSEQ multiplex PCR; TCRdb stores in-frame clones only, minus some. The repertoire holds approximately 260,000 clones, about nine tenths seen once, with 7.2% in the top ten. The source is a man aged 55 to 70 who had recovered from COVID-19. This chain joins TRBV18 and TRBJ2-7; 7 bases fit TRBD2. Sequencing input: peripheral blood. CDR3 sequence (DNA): TGTGCCAGCTCACCCTCGGGAGGATGGCAGGAGCAGTACTTC. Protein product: CASSPSGGWQEQYF.